The TCR beta chain under discussion was sequenced for a study of PD-L1 blockade in urothelial cancer. Study in general: Peripheral blood specimens exhibited a median yield of about 140,000 T cells.

This clone was observed once. After removal of 8 bases from V and 2 bases from J, the junction contained 6 bases not matched to a gene. Germline lookup yields CDR1 SGHNT and CDR2 YENEEA. The length of the CDR3 is 13 residues. Every PCR got spiked synthetic TCR analog templates. Assay used: immunoSEQ multiplex PCR; TCRdb lists only in-frame clones, some missing. The sample yields tens of thousands of clones, 79% seen once. Time point meaning: peripheral blood 6 weeks after treatment start. The TCR sequence derives from a man aged 65 to 79 with urothelial cancer. Sequenced material: PBMCs, taken around atezolizumab (anti-PD-L1) treatment. The chain has TRBV11-3 and TRBJ2-7, with TRBD2 identical over 7 bases. This CDR3 reads CASAPGTTYEQYF. In DNA, the CDR3 is TGTGCCAGCGCACCCGGGACTACCTACGAGCAGTACTTC.